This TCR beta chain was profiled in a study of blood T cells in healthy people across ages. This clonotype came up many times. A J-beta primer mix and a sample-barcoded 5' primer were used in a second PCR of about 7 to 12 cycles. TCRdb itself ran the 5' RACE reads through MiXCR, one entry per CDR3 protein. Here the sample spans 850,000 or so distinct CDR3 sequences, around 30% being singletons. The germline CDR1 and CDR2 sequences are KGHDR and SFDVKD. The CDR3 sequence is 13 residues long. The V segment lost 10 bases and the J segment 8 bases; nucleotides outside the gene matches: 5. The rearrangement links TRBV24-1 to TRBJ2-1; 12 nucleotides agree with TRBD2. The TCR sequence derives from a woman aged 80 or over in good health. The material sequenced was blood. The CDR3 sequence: CATNLAGGDEQFF. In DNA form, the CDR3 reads TGTGCCACTAATCTAGCGGGGGGGGATGAGCAGTTCTTC.